One sample yielded the 27 T cell receptor beta chains listed below, sequenced in a study of brain T cells in children with intractable seizures. Here immunoSEQ multiplex PCR was the method, and the copy in TCRdb shows in-frame clones only, minus some. The sample includes 50,000 to 80,000 clones, more than 95% of them seen just once. The starting material was peripheral blood, obtained at surgery. The origin of the receptors is a boy less than two years old with focal cortical dysplasia and intractable seizures.

The chain employs TRBV7-7 and TRBJ2-2, with 7 bases matching TRBD2. The CDR3 sequence is 13 residues long. Germline CDR1 reads SSHAT; CDR2 reads FNYEAQ (reference sequence). The junction had 6 bases not matched to a gene; V was cut back by 8 bases and J by 6 bases. CDR3 DNA: TGTGCCAGCGGGAGGGGTCTTCCCGGGGAGCTGTTTTTT. Translation: CASGRGLPGELFF.

This chain links TRBV3-1 (or the pseudogene TRBV3-2) with TRBJ2-3; D is ambiguous. This CDR3 has 13 amino acids. V lost 1 base, J lost 5 bases, and 7 bases lay in between. Per the germline V gene, CDR1 is LGHDT and CDR2 is YNNKEL (reference sequence). CDR3 sequence (DNA): TGTGCCAGCAGCCAAGCCTCATTAGATACGCAGTATTTT. Its translation is CASSQASLDTQYF.

V gene TRBV13 combines with J gene TRBJ2-7, with D tentatively TRBD1 (6 bases). Between the trimmed V and J ends, which lost 0 bases and 4 bases, there was a span of 10 bases. The CDR3 totals 14 residues. Germline CDR1 reads PRHDT; CDR2 reads FYEKMQ (reference sequence). DNA of the CDR3: TGTGCCAGCAGCTTAGGCCTCAGGGGATACGAGCAGTACTTC. It codes for CASSLGLRGYEQYF.

The DNA for the CDR3 is TGTGCCAGCAGTGCATACGGGGAGACCCAGTACTTC. The encoded protein is CASSAYGETQYF. The genes are TRBV12-3 or TRBV12-4 and TRBJ2-5; D not certain. Trimming took off 5 bases at V and 5 bases at J, with 9 bases between the two ends. This CDR3 comprises 12 residues.

This chain uses TRBV5-4 with TRBJ1-4; D is unclear. Trimming left V 5 bases short and J 0 bases short, with 11 bases between. Germline lookup yields CDR1 SGHNT and CDR2 YYREEE (reference sequence). The CDR3 is 15 residues long. CDR3 region: CASSSDPATNEKLFF. CDR3 sequence (DNA): TGTGCCAGCAGTAGTGACCCTGCAACTAATGAAAAACTGTTTTTT.

This clone was observed once. This CDR3 reads CASSKADSTDTQYF. The CDR3, as DNA: TGTGCCAGCAGCAAAGCGGACAGCACAGATACGCAGTATTTT. The rearrangement links TRBV21-1 to TRBJ2-3. TRBV21-1 is a documented pseudogene. CDR3 length equals 14 residues.

CDR3 residues: CASSLAGETYEQYF. In DNA form, the CDR3 reads TGTGCCAGCAGTTTAGCGGGAGAGACCTACGAGCAGTACTTC. J is TRBJ2-7 and V is TRBV27, with 7 bases that match TRBD2. V lost 2 bases to trimming and J lost 2 bases; unmatched junction nucleotides: 3. Germline V gene sequence: CDR1 MNHEY, CDR2 SMNVEV (reference sequence). The CDR3 is 14 amino acids.

V and J are TRBV19 and TRBJ1-1; D is possibly TRBD1 (6 bases). The germline CDR1 and CDR2 sequences are LNHDA and SQIVND (reference sequence). The CDR3 sequence is 14 residues long. Deletions cut 5 bases from V and 2 bases from J, with 12 bases between. CDR3 protein: CASSPGQTNTEAFF. CDR3 sequence (DNA): TGTGCCAGTAGTCCAGGACAGACCAACACTGAAGCTTTCTTT. The variable domain in full, completed from reference TRBV19 and TRBJ1-1, reads DGGITQSPKYLFRKEGQNVTLSCEQNLNHDAMYWYRQDPGQGLRLIYYSQIVNDFQKGDIAEGYSVSREKKESFPLTVTSAQKNPTAFYLCASSPGQTNTEAFFGQGTRLTVV.

The chain combines TRBV5-1 with TRBJ2-3; D ambiguous. CDR1 is SGHRS and CDR2 is YFSETQ in the germline V gene. Trimming pared 2 bases from V and 4 bases from J, leaving 5 bases between. CDR3 length: 12 amino acids. The CDR3 spells CASSFSADTQYF. CDR3 nucleotides: TGCGCCAGCAGCTTTTCCGCAGATACGCAGTATTTT.

The chain links TRBV19 to TRBJ2-7; perhaps TRBD2 as D (6 bases). The CDR3 has 14 residues. V gave up 7 bases and J gave up 1 base, with 14 bases separating them. The germline V gene encodes CDR1 LNHDA and CDR2 SQIVND (reference sequence). This CDR3 reads CASTPTRPSYEQYF. The CDR3 DNA sequence: TGTGCCAGTACCCCGACTAGACCTTCCTACGAGCAGTACTTC.

V and J are TRBV6-4 and TRBJ2-2; D not certain. The CDR3 is made up of 13 amino acids. V lost 6 bases, J lost 2 bases, and 7 bases lay in between. Germline V gene lookup returns CDR1 MRHNA and CDR2 SNTAGT. The CDR3 region is CASSTENTGELFF. The CDR3 nucleotides read TGTGCCAGCAGCACAGAAAACACCGGGGAGCTGTTTTTT.

The chain joins TRBV5-8 to TRBJ2-7; D gene ambiguous. This CDR3 spans 16 amino acids. V was cut by 0 bases and J by 4 bases, with 17 bases left in between. Germline V lookup: CDR1 SGHTS, CDR2 YDEGEE. The DNA for the CDR3 is TGTGCCAGCAGCTTGGTGAAGTCTTGGCTTTTTTACGAGCAGTACTTC. As protein: CASSLVKSWLFYEQYF.

The rearrangement uses TRBV19 and TRBJ2-6; TRBD1 agrees at 9 bases. Germline V CDR1 and CDR2: LNHDA, SQIVND (reference sequence). The CDR3 is made up of 17 amino acids. V lost 5 bases, J lost 0 bases, and 5 bases stayed unmatched. As DNA, the CDR3 is TGTGCCAGTAGTCTACAGGGGGCGGGCTCTGGGGCCAACGTCCTGACTTTC. Its translation: CASSLQGAGSGANVLTF.

This clone appeared a single time. The V and J genes are TRBV4-1 and TRBJ2-7; D gene uncertain. The CDR3 contains 18 residues. V lost 0 bases, J lost 2 bases, and 20 bases lay in between. CDR1 and CDR2 (germline): MGHRA, YSYEKL. CDR3 nucleotides: TGCGCCAGCAGCCAAGACCCCTTGATAGGGCGGACCGCCTACGAGCAGTACTTC. It codes for CASSQDPLIGRTAYEQYF.

The genes are TRBV7-9 and TRBJ1-2; 7 nucleotides line up with TRBD1. This CDR3 comprises 16 residues. V gave up 5 bases and J gave up 2 bases; unmatched junction bases: 11. Germline V gene lookup returns CDR1 SEHNR and CDR2 FQNEAQ (reference sequence). The CDR3 DNA is TGTGCCAGCAGCCCAACGGAGGGACAGCCAAACTATGGCTACACCTTC. It translates to CASSPTEGQPNYGYTF.

CDR3 nucleotide sequence: TGTGCCAGAAGCTTACCACTAGTCCTTAACACAGATACGCAGTATTTT. Its translation: CARSLPLVLNTDTQYF. V usage is TRBV5-3 and J usage is TRBJ2-3; D is perhaps TRBD2 (5 bases). TRBV5-3 is flagged as an ORF with uncertain function. The length of the CDR3 is 16 residues. The V end lost 2 bases, the J end lost 2 bases, and 15 bases lay between the germline ends.

V usage is TRBV4-3 and J usage is TRBJ2-1; 10 bases map to TRBD2. The CDR3 spans 19 residues. The trim removed 1 base at V and 3 bases at J, leaving 12 bases unmatched. Germline V CDR1 and CDR2: LGHNA, YSLEER. The CDR3 loop reads CASSQASSGRAFRYNEQFF. CDR3 nucleotides: TGCGCCAGCAGCCAAGCCTCAAGCGGGAGGGCCTTCCGCTACAATGAGCAGTTCTTC.

The rearrangement uses TRBV7-2 and TRBJ1-6; D uncertain. Trimming left V 5 bases short and J 0 bases short, with 11 bases between. This CDR3 contains 16 residues. Germline CDR1 is SGHTA and CDR2 is FQGNSA. CDR3 nucleotide sequence: TGTGCCAGCAGCGGCAGAGTGAGCTCCTATAATTCACCCCTCCACTTT. This translates into CASSGRVSSYNSPLHF.

This chain connects TRBV5-8 to TRBJ1-4, with TRBD1 as a possible D gene (6 bases). The V and J ends lost 2 bases and 8 bases respectively, with 16 bases between them. CDR3 length: 15 amino acids. Germline CDR1 and CDR2: SGHTS and YDEGEE. The DNA for the CDR3 is TGTGCCAGCAGCTTACAGGGAAGTGCGATGGAAAAACTGTTTTTT. The encoded protein is CASSLQGSAMEKLFF.

The rearrangement joins TRBV4-1 to TRBJ1-2; D uncertain. The CDR3 runs 16 residues. Germline lookup yields CDR1 MGHRA and CDR2 YSYEKL. The V end was cut by 1 base, the J end by 5 bases, with 17 bases between. The chain's CDR3 is CASSQGLTGVRYGYTF. The CDR3 DNA follows: TGCGCCAGCAGCCAAGGACTCACTGGGGTGCGGTATGGCTACACCTTC.

The chain joins TRBV27 to TRBJ1-1; the D is unclear. The V and J ends lost 6 bases and 1 base respectively, with 9 bases between them. Germline lookup yields CDR1 MNHEY and CDR2 SMNVEV (reference sequence). The CDR3 contains 13 residues. The CDR3 region has the DNA TGTGCCAGCAGATCCCTTGGGAACACTGAAGCTTTCTTT. Translation gives CASRSLGNTEAFF.

The count of this clone is one. The rearrangement links TRBV19 to TRBJ2-1; TRBD2 is a possible D gene (5 bases). This CDR3 has 15 amino acids. Germline CDR1 is LNHDA and CDR2 is SQIVND (reference sequence). The V end was cut by 5 bases, the J end by 5 bases, with 16 bases between. The DNA of the CDR3 is TGTGCCAGTAGTCCCTTGTCCGGGAAAAACAATGAGCAGTTCTTC. This encodes CASSPLSGKNNEQFF.

The J gene is TRBJ2-1, the V gene TRBV24-1, with 8 bases that match TRBD1. V dropped 0 bases and J dropped 9; count of bases not matched to a gene: 9. Germline CDR1 reads KGHDR; CDR2 reads SFDVKD. CDR3 length: 16 residues. The CDR3 DNA is TGTGCCACCAGTGATTTGGGACAGGGCTTATCAGGTGAGCAGTTCTTC. Translating it yields CATSDLGQGLSGEQFF.

The V and J genes are TRBV11-2 and TRBJ2-6; a possible D gene is TRBD1 (5 bases). The CDR3 covers 16 residues. Per the germline V gene, CDR1 is SGHAT and CDR2 is FQNNGV. The V end was cut by 2 bases, the J end by 2 bases, with 10 bases between. The CDR3 sequence: CASSLTGVAGANVLTF. CDR3 in DNA: TGTGCCAGCAGCTTAACAGGAGTGGCTGGGGCCAACGTCCTGACTTTC. The complete variable domain, with remaining parts taken from reference TRBV11-2 and TRBJ2-6, reads EAGVAQSPRYKIIEKRQSVAFWCNPISGHATLYWYQQILGQGPKLLIQFQNNGVVDDSQLPKDRFSAERLKGVDSTLKIQPAKLEDSAVYLCASSLTGVAGANVLTFGAGSRLTVL.

This chain uses TRBV2 with TRBJ1-3; D possibly corresponds to TRBD1 (5 bases). This CDR3 contains 15 residues. Germline V CDR1 and CDR2: SNHLY, FYNNEI. Trimming pared 6 bases from V and 2 bases from J, leaving 14 bases between. The CDR3 DNA sequence: TGTGCCAGCAGCGATCAGCGGGGACCTGGAAACACCATATATTTT. This gives the protein CASSDQRGPGNTIYF.

This rearrangement joins TRBV5-1 to TRBJ1-4; D remains ambiguous. V gave up 0 bases and J gave up 4 bases, with 10 bases separating them. This CDR3 region has 15 residues. Germline CDR1 and CDR2: SGHRS and YFSETQ. CDR3 nucleotides: TGCGCCAGCAGCTTGGAAGGGCTCCATAATGAAAAACTGTTTTTT. Its translation is CASSLEGLHNEKLFF.

This chain connects TRBV2 to TRBJ2-3; 9 bases line up with TRBD2. The germline CDR1 and CDR2 sequences are SNHLY and FYNNEI. There are 14 residues in the CDR3. Germline trimming cut 6 bases from V and 1 base from J; bases unmatched to any gene: 2. The CDR3 region has the DNA TGTGCCAGCAGGCAGCGGGGGGGCACAGATACGCAGTATTTT. Amino acids: CASRQRGGTDTQYF.